This TCR beta chain was captured in a study of sequential checkpoint blockade in melanoma. Study context: Randomization was 1:1 between first-line nivolumab→ipilimumab and ipilimumab→nivolumab. Maintenance nivolumab came after either treatment sequence.

Noted treatment: randomized to nivolumab then ipilimumab (arm A) or the reverse (arm B). DNA-damaging chemotherapy had not been given to any patient beforehand. Live CD3+CD8+ CD19− CD56− cells were sorted from PBMCs. The germline gives CDR1 SGDLS, CDR2 YYNGEE. Trimming removed 0 bases from V and 5 bases from J; junction bases left unmatched: 11. The CDR3 has 18 amino acids. This table comes from immunoSEQ multiplex PCR, and its TCRdb copy is limited to in-frame clones, with some not included. The profile shows about 22,000 clones, 65% to 85% of them singletons. This sample comprised CD8+ T cells sorted from blood (inferred from file names), obtained from a patient given nivolumab and ipilimumab in sequence. The V and J genes are TRBV9 and TRBJ2-1; 10 bases line up with TRBD2. This receptor was taken from a human donor with melanoma. CDR3 sequence reads: CASSVEGVPGLAHNEQFF. The CDR3 DNA is TGTGCCAGCAGCGTAGAGGGGGTACCGGGACTAGCGCACAATGAGCAGTTCTTC.